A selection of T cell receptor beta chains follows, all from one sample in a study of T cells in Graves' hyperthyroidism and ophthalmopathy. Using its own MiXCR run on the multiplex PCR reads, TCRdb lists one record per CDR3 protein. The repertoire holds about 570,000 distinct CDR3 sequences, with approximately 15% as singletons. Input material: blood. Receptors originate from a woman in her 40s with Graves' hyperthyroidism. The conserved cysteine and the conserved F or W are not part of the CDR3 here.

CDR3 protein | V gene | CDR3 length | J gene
SAVQNSNQPQH | TRBV20-1 | 11 | TRBJ1-5
SARLREGLFKETQY | TRBV20-1 | 14 | TRBJ2-5
ASSADPTRTDTQY | TRBV9 | 13 | TRBJ2-3
AAPTSVPSGANVLT | TRBV6-2/TRBV6-3 | 14 | TRBJ2-6
AWNDGTGNSPLH | TRBV30 | 12 | TRBJ1-6
ASRRLVSLEQY | TRBV6-2/TRBV6-3 | 11 | TRBJ2-7
AWSVRGRRSYGYT | TRBV30 | 13 | TRBJ1-2
ASSLGAISYEQY | TRBV5-1 | 12 | TRBJ2-7
ASSLLGEGTGELF | TRBV7-8 | 13 | TRBJ2-2
ATSRDSGWGAEQY | TRBV15 | 13 | TRBJ2-7
ASSLSPGGAYEQY | TRBV7-3 | 13 | TRBJ2-7
AWTRSNEQF | TRBV30 | 9 | TRBJ2-1
ASTPGQANQPQH | TRBV12-3/TRBV12-4 | 12 | TRBJ1-5
AISESGGTGLGNYGYT | TRBV10-3 | 16 | TRBJ1-2
AWSVEGLLTGELF | TRBV30 | 13 | TRBJ2-2
ASTPSRDRNYEQY | TRBV12-3/TRBV12-4 | 13 | TRBJ2-7
ASSSKTGSVGNEQF | TRBV19 | 14 | TRBJ2-1
ASSRYLGQANTEAF | TRBV27 | 14 | TRBJ1-1
ASSLPGGDSPLH | TRBV11-2 | 12 | TRBJ1-6
ASRGVYGYT | TRBV12-3/TRBV12-4 | 9 | TRBJ1-2
ASSLSGTSGNVEQF | TRBV5-1 | 14 | TRBJ2-1
ASSLKGGQVNTEAF | TRBV7-9 | 14 | TRBJ1-1
ASSPSREKLF | TRBV18 | 10 | TRBJ1-4
ASSLTSGVTYEQY | TRBV13 | 13 | TRBJ2-7
ASNYRLNTEAF | TRBV28 | 11 | TRBJ1-1
ASSEGGNQPQH | TRBV2 | 11 | TRBJ1-5
ASSQDRVYQNTEAF | TRBV4-1 | 14 | TRBJ1-1
ASTPGTGRRNEQF | TRBV19 | 13 | TRBJ2-1
ASRPGEREQY | TRBV6-1 | 10 | TRBJ2-7
GSKNTDTQY | TRBV6-1 | 9 | TRBJ2-3
AGSPIHGDEQF | TRBV27 | 11 | TRBJ2-1
SAWDNPYEQY | TRBV29-1 | 10 | TRBJ2-7
AISERAGGADTQY | TRBV10-3 | 13 | TRBJ2-3
ASSLPTNTGELF | TRBV5-6 | 12 | TRBJ2-2
ASSSSGTRFTDTQY | TRBV28 | 14 | TRBJ2-3
ASSFAAWGLNTEAF | TRBV11-1 | 14 | TRBJ1-1
ASSLGLAGEPYNEQF | TRBV12-3/TRBV12-4 | 15 | TRBJ2-1
ASSNTPGNEQF | TRBV19 | 11 | TRBJ2-1
AWRNDGDPYNEQF | TRBV30 | 13 | TRBJ2-1
ASSTDRALAKNIQY | TRBV7-8 | 14 | TRBJ2-4
AWNPGLDTEAF | TRBV30 | 11 | TRBJ1-1
SAREGTSGRLNTGELF | TRBV20-1 | 16 | TRBJ2-2
ASSQGGLAINTGELF | TRBV3-1 | 15 | TRBJ2-2
ASSSPGTGHYGYT | TRBV12-3/TRBV12-4 | 13 | TRBJ1-2
ASTRGGARLSGANVLT | TRBV6-1 | 16 | TRBJ2-6
ASGIAGDTGTQY | TRBV11-1 | 12 | TRBJ2-3
ASSQAGALPDTQY | TRBV4-1 | 13 | TRBJ2-3
ASSKSGTLSTDTQY | TRBV28 | 14 | TRBJ2-3
ATSNLRDTLF | TRBV15 | 10 | TRBJ1-4
ASSLVYGRNQVGSPLH | TRBV7-2 | 16 | TRBJ1-6
ASSRGTGNTEAF | TRBV7-9 | 12 | TRBJ1-1
ASSFPQGEPGANVLT | TRBV5-5 | 15 | TRBJ2-6
ASSQTGGAGGYT | TRBV3-1 | 12 | TRBJ1-2
SVVGGRGETQY | TRBV20-1 | 11 | TRBJ2-5
SAAGRGAYEQY | TRBV20-1 | 11 | TRBJ2-7
SVEATDTQY | TRBV29-1 | 9 | TRBJ2-3
ASSLVGEVAEAF | TRBV5-1 | 12 | TRBJ1-1
ASSHPGGGELF | TRBV13 | 11 | TRBJ2-2
ASRDSLNTEAF | TRBV6-1 | 11 | TRBJ1-1
AWESGDHYNEQF | TRBV30 | 12 | TRBJ2-1